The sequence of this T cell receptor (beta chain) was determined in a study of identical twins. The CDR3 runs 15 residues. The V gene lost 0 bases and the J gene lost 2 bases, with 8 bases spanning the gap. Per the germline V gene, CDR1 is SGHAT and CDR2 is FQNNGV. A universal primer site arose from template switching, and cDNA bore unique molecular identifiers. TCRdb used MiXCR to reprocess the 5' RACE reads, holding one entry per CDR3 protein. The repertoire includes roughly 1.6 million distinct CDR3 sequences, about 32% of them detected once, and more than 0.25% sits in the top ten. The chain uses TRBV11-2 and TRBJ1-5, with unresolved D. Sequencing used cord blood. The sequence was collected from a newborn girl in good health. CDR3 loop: CASSLEGFGNQPQHF. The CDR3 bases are TGTGCCAGCAGCTTAGAGGGTTTTGGCAATCAGCCCCAGCATTTT.